These 28 T cell receptor beta chains originate from one sample sequenced in a study of T-cell reconstitution after alpha-beta-depleted transplantation in children. Unique molecular identifiers were incorporated when the TCRbeta library was constructed. TCRdb recomputed calls from the PCR reads with MiXCR, one row per CDR3 protein. The sample yields some 87,000 distinct CDR3 sequences, about 16% seen once. The sequences come from PBMCs, mostly from graft donor cells, collected 180 days after TCRalphabeta/CD19-depleted stem cell transplant. These TCRs come from a male patient between 2 and 9 years old who had a stem cell transplant for acute lymphoblastic leukemia, so the T cells may come from the graft donor.

The chain is built from TRBV20-1 and TRBJ2-5, with D tentatively TRBD2 (6 bases). Trimming removed 0 bases at V and 2 bases at J, with 19 bases between. The length of the CDR3 is 17 residues. The germline CDR1 and CDR2 sequences are DFQATT and SNEGSKA (reference sequence). Here the CDR3 reads CSARDLLAVAEQETQYF. CDR3 in DNA: TGCAGTGCTAGAGATCTGTTGGCGGTAGCGGAACAAGAGACCCAGTACTTC.

V and J are TRBV6-1 and TRBJ1-5; no clear D. The V and J ends lost 8 bases and 6 bases respectively, with 17 bases between them. CDR1 is MNHNS and CDR2 is SASEGT in the germline V gene. The CDR3 totals 14 residues. The CDR3 reads CASGSGRRAQPQHF. DNA of the CDR3: TGTGCCAGCGGCTCAGGACGGCGCGCTCAGCCCCAGCATTTT.

The table lists this clonotype with a few counts. CDR3 DNA: TGTGCCAGCAGTTCCGGGACGGGGGATTCCTACGAGCAGTACTTC. Its protein is CASSSGTGDSYEQYF. The rearrangement joins TRBV6-5 to TRBJ2-7; the D gene is possibly TRBD2 (6 bases). Germline V lookup: CDR1 MNHEY, CDR2 SVGAGI. V gave up 4 bases and J gave up 1 base, with 14 bases separating them. The CDR3 runs to 15 residues.

V and J are TRBV12-3 or TRBV12-4 and TRBJ1-2, with a weak D call TRBD1 (5 bases). V was trimmed by 6 bases and J by 9 bases, leaving 14 bases between them. The CDR3 length is 12 residues. CDR3 sequence: CASRGLLGRYTF. As DNA, the CDR3 is TGTGCCAGCAGGGGACTCTTAGGTCGCTACACCTTC.

The J gene is TRBJ2-7, the V gene TRBV20-1; TRBD1 aligns across 9 bases. Trimming cost V 6 bases and J 2 bases; bases outside gene matches: 5. The CDR3 runs 13 residues. The germline V gene has CDR1 DFQATT and CDR2 SNEGSKA (reference sequence). Here the CDR3 DNA reads TGCAGTGCACACCGGGACAGGGCCTACGAGCAGTACTTC. This sequence encodes CSAHRDRAYEQYF.

V usage is TRBV29-1 and J usage is TRBJ2-7; D gene ambiguous. CDR3 length: 12 residues. The germline CDR1 and CDR2 sequences are SQVTM and ANQGSEA. The V gene lost 3 bases and the J gene lost 3 bases, with 9 bases spanning the gap. The CDR3: CSVEADNYEQYF. DNA of the CDR3: TGCAGCGTTGAGGCTGACAACTACGAGCAGTACTTC.

This clonotype was picked up a small number of times. V is TRBV27 and J is TRBJ1-6, with 9 bases fitting TRBD1. After removal of 8 bases from V and 7 bases from J, the junction contained 6 bases not matched to a gene. Germline values: CDR1 MNHEY, CDR2 SMNVEV (reference sequence). There are 14 residues in the CDR3. The CDR3: CASGRDRDNSPLHF. The DNA for the CDR3 is TGTGCCAGCGGTCGGGACAGGGACAATTCACCCCTCCACTTT.

The sample holds many counts of this clonotype. The chain uses TRBV5-1 and TRBJ2-2; TRBD2 matches 10 bases. The CDR3 length is 15 residues. CDR1 and CDR2 from the germline V gene are SGHRS and YFSETQ. V shed 4 bases and J 6 bases; nucleotides not matched to a gene: 6. The CDR3 DNA follows: TGCGCCAGCAGCCCCGGGACTAGCGACTCCGGGGAGCTGTTTTTT. Its translation: CASSPGTSDSGELFF.

This chain joins TRBV7-2 and TRBJ1-4; D possibly corresponds to TRBD1 (5 bases). The germline V gene encodes CDR1 SGHTA and CDR2 FQGNSA. The CDR3 length is 14 residues. V shed 3 bases and J shed 8 bases, with 13 bases lying between them. CDR3 bases: TGTGCCAGCAGCTTCCAGCGAGGGGACGAAAAACTGTTTTTT. Translated, it gives CASSFQRGDEKLFF. The full variable domain, rest sourced from reference TRBV7-2 and TRBJ1-4, is GAGVSQSPSNKVTEKGKDVELRCDPISGHTALYWYRQSLGQGLEFLIYFQGNSAPDKSGLPSDRFSAERTGGSVSTLTIQRTQQEDSAVYLCASSFQRGDEKLFFGSGTQLSVL.

In its sample, this clonotype was seen a few times. The genes are TRBV30 and TRBJ2-1; 9 bases align to TRBD2. V lost 2 bases, J lost 1 base, and 6 bases stayed unmatched. This CDR3 has 16 residues. The germline V gene encodes CDR1 GTSNPN and CDR2 SVGIG (reference sequence). The CDR3 DNA reads TGTGCCTGGAGTCTAGCGGGGAGTTTATCCTACAATGAGCAGTTCTTC. Its protein product is CAWSLAGSLSYNEQFF.

This chain links TRBV20-1 with TRBJ2-3, with 9 positions matching TRBD2. The CDR3 is 14 residues long. With 5 bases clipped from V and 2 bases from J, the junction kept 5 bases outside the gene matches. Germline V gene sequence: CDR1 DFQATT, CDR2 SNEGSKA (reference sequence). CDR3 in DNA: TGCAGTGCTCGGACTAGCGCCAACACAGATACGCAGTATTTT. Amino acids: CSARTSANTDTQYF.

The V and J genes are TRBV5-1 and TRBJ1-1, with TRBD1 as a possible D gene (5 bases). Trimming cost V 0 bases and J 11 bases, with 14 bases left between them. The CDR3 loop spans 13 amino acids. CDR1 SGHRS and CDR2 YFSETQ come from the germline V gene. The CDR3 DNA is TGCGCCAGCAGCTTGGGTGGAGGGGCGTTCGCTTTCTTT. This gives the protein CASSLGGGAFAFF.

This chain uses TRBV27 with TRBJ2-7; the D call may be TRBD1 or TRBD2 (6 bases each). CDR1 and CDR2 (germline): MNHEY, SMNVEV (reference sequence). The CDR3 runs to 15 residues. Trimming cost V 0 bases and J 0 bases, with 9 bases left between them. The CDR3 DNA sequence: TGTGCCAGCAGTTTATCCGGGGGCCACTCCTACGAGCAGTACTTC. Protein sequence: CASSLSGGHSYEQYF.

This clonotype showed up many times. CDR3 region: CASSFGGTGGEREQFF. In nucleotides, the CDR3 is TGTGCCAGCAGTTTCGGAGGGACAGGGGGCGAGCGTGAGCAGTTCTTC. The chain employs TRBV5-5 and TRBJ2-1; 12 bases agree with TRBD1. V trimming: 5 bases; J trimming: 9 bases; junction bases outside the gene matches: 12. The CDR3 loop spans 16 amino acids. The V gene's germline CDR1 is SGHKS and CDR2 YYEKEE (reference sequence).

This clonotype was counted ten times or more. The chain uses TRBV20-1 and TRBJ2-5; 12 nucleotides align to TRBD2. Germline-derived CDR1 and CDR2 are DFQATT and SNEGSKA (reference sequence). The CDR3 has 17 residues. The junction had 12 bases not matched to a gene; V was cut back by 3 bases and J by 4 bases. CDR3 coding DNA: TGCAGTGCTAGCGGACTAGCGGGGCCGCCGGGGGGAGAGACCCAGTACTTC. Translated: CSASGLAGPPGGETQYF.

The sample holds many counts of this clonotype. CDR3 in DNA: TGTGCCAGCAGCTCATGGGGGAATTCACCCCTCCACTTT. It specifies CASSSWGNSPLHF. The chain employs TRBV7-2 and TRBJ1-6; TRBD1 is a possible D gene (5 bases). The V gene lost 4 bases and the J gene lost 7 bases, with 8 bases spanning the gap. In germline, CDR1 is SGHTA, CDR2 FQGNSA. The CDR3 consists of 13 residues. Full variable domain (remainder filled in from reference TRBV7-2 and TRBJ1-6): GAGVSQSPSNKVTEKGKDVELRCDPISGHTALYWYRQSLGQGLEFLIYFQGNSAPDKSGLPSDRFSAERTGGSVSTLTIQRTQQEDSAVYLCASSSWGNSPLHFGNGTRLTVT.

CDR3 amino acids: CASSPQALDQPQHF. The CDR3 bases are TGTGCCAGCTCACCACAGGCCCTGGATCAGCCCCAGCATTTT. The chain couples TRBV18 to TRBJ1-5; D is ambiguous. Germline loops: CDR1 KGHSH, CDR2 LQKENI. Trimming took off 1 base at V and 5 bases at J, with 9 bases between the two ends. The CDR3 runs 14 residues.

Remarks on this clonotype: One end of the junction varies from germline; a read error may be responsible. The genes are TRBV6-1 and TRBJ1-2, with D perhaps matching TRBD1 (5 bases). There are 13 residues in the CDR3. The germline V gene encodes CDR1 MNHNS and CDR2 SASEGT. CDR3 loop: CASSEGTSYGDTF. CDR3 coding DNA: TGTGCCAGCAGTGAAGGGACATCGTATGGCGACACCTTC.

The chain uses TRBV6-1 and TRBJ1-5; D gene ambiguous. Germline-derived CDR1 and CDR2 are MNHNS and SASEGT. This CDR3 spans 15 amino acids. The germline V and J ends were trimmed by 6 bases and 0 bases, with 12 bases remaining between them. CDR3: CASSPWAYSNQPQHF. In nucleotides, the CDR3 is TGTGCCAGCAGCCCGTGGGCGTATAGCAATCAGCCCCAGCATTTT.

In this sample, this clonotype turned up many times. The V call is TRBV6-5, the J call TRBJ2-1; 8 bases are a match to TRBD2. This CDR3 region has 15 residues. V gave up 4 bases and J gave up 11 bases; unmatched junction bases: 13. Germline V lookup: CDR1 MNHEY, CDR2 SVGAGI. CDR3 residues: CASSSLAGNTMKQFF. DNA of the CDR3: TGTGCCAGCAGTTCTTTAGCGGGGAATACAATGAAGCAGTTCTTC.

This chain connects TRBV18 to TRBJ2-5; D may be TRBD1 or TRBD2 (6 bases each). V lost 4 bases and J lost 5, with 17 bases in between. This CDR3 contains 15 residues. Looked up from germline, CDR1 is KGHSH and CDR2 is LQKENI. The CDR3 is CASSQLTGRGETQYF. The CDR3 DNA reads as TGTGCCAGCTCACAACTGACAGGACGGGGGGAGACCCAGTACTTC.

This chain connects TRBV18 to TRBJ1-2, with 8 bases lining up with TRBD1. This CDR3 has 16 residues. Germline V lookup: CDR1 KGHSH, CDR2 LQKENI. V lost 4 bases, J lost 4 bases, and 11 bases stayed unmatched. Written as DNA, the CDR3 is TGTGCCAGCTCACGAGGACAGGGATATTTTTTCTATGGCTACACCTTC. Translated, it gives CASSRGQGYFFYGYTF.

This chain joins TRBV15 and TRBJ2-3, with D possibly called TRBD1 or TRBD2 (5 bases each). Trimming left V 5 bases short and J 1 base short, with 7 bases between. Germline values: CDR1 LNHNV, CDR2 YYDKDF (reference sequence). The CDR3 is made up of 13 amino acids. DNA for the CDR3: TGTGCCACCAGCCTGGGGGGCACAGATACGCAGTATTTT. Translating gives CATSLGGTDTQYF.

This clonotype was seen a few times. The chain recombines TRBV5-1 with TRBJ2-4, with D possibly being TRBD2 (5 bases). This CDR3 is built from 14 residues. V lost 2 bases to trimming and J lost 7 bases, with 13 bases between them. CDR1 SGHRS and CDR2 YFSETQ come from the germline V gene. CDR3 protein: CASSLGPGGNIQYF. CDR3 bases: TGCGCCAGCAGCTTAGGACCGGGCGGGAACATTCAGTACTTC.

The chain joins TRBV20-1 to TRBJ2-1; D is undetermined. The germline CDR1 and CDR2 sequences are DFQATT and SNEGSKA (reference sequence). This CDR3 spans 13 amino acids. The V end lost 5 bases, the J end lost 3 bases, and 11 bases lay between the germline ends. The CDR3 reads CSASSPRYNEQFF. CDR3 sequence (DNA): TGCAGTGCTTCTTCCCCTCGCTACAATGAGCAGTTCTTC.

This clonotype was seen a few times. The chain couples TRBV7-9 to TRBJ1-2, with a weak D call TRBD1 (6 bases). This CDR3 contains 15 residues. Trimming stripped 5 bases from V and 8 bases from J, with 21 bases between. Per germline, CDR1 SEHNR and CDR2 FQNEAQ (reference sequence). CDR3 in DNA: TGTGCCAGCAGCCCCCCCAGATGGGGGGGCGAAGGCTACACCTTC. Its protein product is CASSPPRWGGEGYTF.

Details on this clonotype: A much larger clone differs by one base, so this may be a read error. This rearrangement joins TRBV29-1 to TRBJ2-3, with D perhaps matching TRBD2 (6 bases). The CDR3 loop spans 12 amino acids. CDR1 is SQVTM and CDR2 is ANQGSEA in the germline V gene. V shed 5 bases and J shed 7 bases, with 13 bases lying between them. The CDR3 sequence is CSVMLRGNTQYF. For the CDR3, the DNA is TGCAGCGTTATGTTACGGGGGAATACGCAGTATTTT.

This clonotype was seen at least ten times. V and J are TRBV5-4 and TRBJ2-1; 9 bases align to TRBD2. Germline trimming cut 3 bases from V and 0 bases from J; bases unmatched to any gene: 4. Per germline, CDR1 SGHNT and CDR2 YYREEE (reference sequence). The CDR3 is made up of 16 amino acids. The CDR3 nucleotides are TGTGCCAGCAGCTCCCGGACTAGCGCCTCCTACAATGAGCAGTTCTTC. Residues: CASSSRTSASYNEQFF.